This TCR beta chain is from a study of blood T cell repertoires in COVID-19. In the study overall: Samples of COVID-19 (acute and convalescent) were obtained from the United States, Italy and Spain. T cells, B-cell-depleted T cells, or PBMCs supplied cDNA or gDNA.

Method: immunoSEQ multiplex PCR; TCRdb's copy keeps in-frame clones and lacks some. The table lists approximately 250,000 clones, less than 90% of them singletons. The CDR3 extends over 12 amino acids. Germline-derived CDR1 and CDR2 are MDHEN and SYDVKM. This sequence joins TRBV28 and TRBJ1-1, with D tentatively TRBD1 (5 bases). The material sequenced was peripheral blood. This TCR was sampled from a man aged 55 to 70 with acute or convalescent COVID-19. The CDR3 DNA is TGTGCGGCGGGACTCCCACTTACCGAAGCTTTCTTT. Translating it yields CAAGLPLTEAFF.